This T cell receptor (beta chain) was recovered during a study of vaccination and CD4 T cells after COVID-19 (dated by TCRdb to between 2021 and 2023). For context, the study as a whole: SARS-CoV-2 positivity had been established in the convalescent patients by nasal swab PCR, and mild disease was recorded in several of these patients and severe disease in one. Participants got two doses of the Pfizer-BioNTech BNT162b2 vaccine (n=8) or two doses of the Moderna mRNA-1273 vaccine (n=2). Post-COVID blood samples from convalescent patients were collected a median of approximately 93 days after diagnosis, with a range of roughly 35 to 170 days. The cultures were stimulated with overlapping spike peptide pools from SARS-CoV-2 and from the common cold coronaviruses HCoV-NL63, HCoV-OC43 and HCoV-229E. Post-vaccine blood samples were obtained a median of approximately 74 days after the second vaccine dose, with a range of about 14 to 241 days. In roughly nine COVID-19 convalescent patients and 4 infection-naive healthy vaccine recipients, the spike-specific CD4+ TCR repertoire before mRNA vaccination was compared with the repertoire after mRNA vaccination. In control cultures, a CEFX viral epitope pool was used as positive control, an HIV-1 Nef peptide pool was used as negative control, or no peptide was added. The convalescent cohort included six males and four females, with two Hispanic individuals, seven Caucasians, two Asians and one multiracial person.

This clonotype appeared a few times. No antigen is known for it. Per-base quality was not reported, and no clone a single base away is much larger than it. Library preparation was by PCR. At the Johns Hopkins FTIC core, DNA from the cultured CD4+ T cells underwent TCR sequencing with the Oncomine TCR Beta short-read assay. The QIAamp micro DNA kit was used to extract genomic DNA from the cultured CD4+ T cells. The Oncomine TCR Beta libraries from cultured CD4+ T cells were pooled using unique dual indexes and then sequenced on an Illumina iSeq 100. As for the original processing: Non-productive sequences were filtered out, and CDR3s that did not start with C, did not end with F or W, or were shorter than 7 amino acids were discarded. Antigen-specific clonotypes were identified using the MANAFEST web application through comparison of peptide-stimulated wells with reference and other culture wells. An FDR below 0.05, an odds ratio above 5, and a productive frequency above 0.1% in at least two of three replicate wells were required for clones to be considered positive. A clonotype counted as cross-reactive if it showed significant expansion both in the SARS-CoV-2 spike wells and in at least one common cold coronavirus spike condition. Levenshtein distances (stringdist) and unrooted phylogenetic trees (ape) in R version 3.6.1 were used to assess CDR3 homology. In-frame beta chains were kept once TCRdb had trimmed the public reads at Q25 with fastp and called clones with MiXCR. Rows are unified per CDR3 protein, each entry keeping the most common DNA and genes. For this entry, the V and J calls and clone size follow TCRdb and not the study's own pipeline. The sample table lists thousands of distinct CDR3 sequences, 56% of them with a count of one. The ten biggest clones cover less than 7.5% of the sample.

The sample's treatment or condition label, in plain terms: approximately nine-day PBMC culture with coronavirus spike peptide pools or control peptides (ViraFEST assay). The study used the ViraFEST assay, which expanded antigen-specific T cells with peptide pools and then identified expanded clonotypes by TCR sequencing. The positive SARS-CoV-2 PCR tests of the convalescent patients were dated from March to December 2020, before the Alpha, Beta and Delta variants emerged in the United States. About 1.8 million PBMCs per well were cultured in IMDM with roughly 5% human AB serum and about 9.2 IU/ml IL-2, plus 10 ug/ml peptide pools. On days 3 and 7, half of the culture medium was replaced with fresh IL-2-containing medium. CD4+ T cells were isolated after 10 days of culture through negative selection using the EasySep CD4+ T cell isolation kit. Ficoll-Paque Plus gradient centrifugation was used to isolate PBMCs from whole blood, and the isolated PBMCs were then either used fresh or cryopreserved at -140C. In general, triplicate wells were set up for every culture condition.

Results the study describes overall, beyond this receptor: The median count of SARS-CoV-2-reactive clonotypes went up from approximately 20 after infection to 38 after vaccination, although the change was not significant. Among convalescent patients, a median roughly 90% of the SARS-CoV-2-reactive clones seen after vaccination appeared only after vaccination, which suggests priming specific to the vaccine. Only a relatively small number of convalescent patients were included in the study, and early timepoints following natural infection were not analyzed. Of the vaccine-specific clones found in convalescent patients, nearly all (304 of 307) were mono-reactive for SARS-CoV-2 spike instead of being cross-reactive with common cold coronaviruses.

Clipping removes 5 bases from V and 6 bases from J, with 17 as the unmatched junction base count. The germline V gene (reference sequence) yields SEHNR for CDR1 and FQNEAQ for CDR2. The CDR3 contains 18 residues, cysteine and phenylalanine counted. CDR3 DNA only is kept here, 54 bases in frame from base 1. This TCR derives from a human donor who had recovered from COVID-19. Sequenced material: CD4+ T cells from blood, cultured in vitro. The chain uses TRBV7-9 and TRBJ1-2, and TRBD1 aligns with 11 junction nucleotides. The nucleotide sequence is TGTGCCAGCAGCACACCGTGTTGCAGGACAGGGGGCGGAAATGGCTACACCTTC. This encodes CASSTPCCRTGGGNGYTF.